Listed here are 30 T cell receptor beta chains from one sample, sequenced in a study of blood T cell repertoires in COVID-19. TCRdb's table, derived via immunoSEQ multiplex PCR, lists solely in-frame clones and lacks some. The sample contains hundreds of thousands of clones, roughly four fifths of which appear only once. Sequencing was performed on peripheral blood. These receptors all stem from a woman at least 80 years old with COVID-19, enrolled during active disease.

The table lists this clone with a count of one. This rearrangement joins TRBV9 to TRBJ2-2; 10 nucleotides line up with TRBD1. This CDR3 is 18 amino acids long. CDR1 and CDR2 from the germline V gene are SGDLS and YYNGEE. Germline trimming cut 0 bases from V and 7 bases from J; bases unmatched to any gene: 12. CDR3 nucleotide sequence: TGTGCCAGCAGCGTAGTCCAAGAGGGGACAGGGGAGGTCGGGGAGCTGTTTTTT. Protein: CASSVVQEGTGEVGELFF.

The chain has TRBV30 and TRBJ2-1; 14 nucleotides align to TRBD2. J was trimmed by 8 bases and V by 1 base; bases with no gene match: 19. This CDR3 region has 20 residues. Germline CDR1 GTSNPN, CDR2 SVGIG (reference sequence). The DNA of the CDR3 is TGTGCCTGGAGTGCTACTCGGACTAGCGGGGGGCATTCACGTCTTCATGAGCAGTTCTTC. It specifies CAWSATRTSGGHSRLHEQFF.

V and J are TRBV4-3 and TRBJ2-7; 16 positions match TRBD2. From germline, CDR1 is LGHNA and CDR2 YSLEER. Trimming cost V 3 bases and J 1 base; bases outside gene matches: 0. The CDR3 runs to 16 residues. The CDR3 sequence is CASSQGLAGGSYEQYF. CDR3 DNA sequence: TGCGCCAGCAGCCAGGGACTAGCGGGAGGGTCCTACGAGCAGTACTTC.

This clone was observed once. The CDR3, as DNA: TGTGCCACCAGCAGAGATCGGAGTACGAGGGTCAAGAACACTGAAGCTTTCTTT. Amino acid sequence: CATSRDRSTRVKNTEAFF. The chain uses TRBV15 and TRBJ1-1; D is undetermined. The germline CDR1 and CDR2 sequences are LNHNV and YYDKDF (reference sequence). The CDR3 is 18 amino acids. Trimming left V 0 bases short and J 1 base short, with 18 bases between.

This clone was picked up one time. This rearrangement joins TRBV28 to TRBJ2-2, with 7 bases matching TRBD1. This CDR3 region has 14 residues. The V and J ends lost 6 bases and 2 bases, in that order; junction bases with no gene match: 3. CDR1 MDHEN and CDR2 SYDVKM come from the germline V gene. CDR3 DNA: TGTGCCAGCAGACAGGGGACCAACACCGGGGAGCTGTTTTTT. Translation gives CASRQGTNTGELFF.

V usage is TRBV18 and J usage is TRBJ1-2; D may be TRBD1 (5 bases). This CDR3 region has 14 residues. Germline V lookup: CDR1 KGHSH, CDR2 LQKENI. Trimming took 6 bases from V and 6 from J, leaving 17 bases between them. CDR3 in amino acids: CASSPVEGAHGYTF. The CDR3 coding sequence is TGTGCCAGCTCCCCCGTCGAAGGGGCCCATGGCTACACCTTC.

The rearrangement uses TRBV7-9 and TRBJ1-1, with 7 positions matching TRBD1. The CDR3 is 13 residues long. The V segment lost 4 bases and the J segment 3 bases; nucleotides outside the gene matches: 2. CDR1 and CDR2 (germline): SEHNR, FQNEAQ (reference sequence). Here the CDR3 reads CASSWDSDTEAFF. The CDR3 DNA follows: TGTGCCAGCAGCTGGGACAGCGACACTGAAGCTTTCTTT.

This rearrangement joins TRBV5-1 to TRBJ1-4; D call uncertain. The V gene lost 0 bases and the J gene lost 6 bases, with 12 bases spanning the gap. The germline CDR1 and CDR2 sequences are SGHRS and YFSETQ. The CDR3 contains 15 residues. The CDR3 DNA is TGCGCCAGCAGCTTGGGGCAGTCGGCGGATGAAAAACTGTTTTTT. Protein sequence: CASSLGQSADEKLFF. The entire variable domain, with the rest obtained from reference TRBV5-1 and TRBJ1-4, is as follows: KAGVTQTPRYLIKTRGQQVTLSCSPISGHRSVSWYQQTPGQGLQFLFEYFSETQRNKGNFPGRFSGRQFSNSRSEMNVSTLELGDSALYLCASSLGQSADEKLFFGSGTQLSVL.

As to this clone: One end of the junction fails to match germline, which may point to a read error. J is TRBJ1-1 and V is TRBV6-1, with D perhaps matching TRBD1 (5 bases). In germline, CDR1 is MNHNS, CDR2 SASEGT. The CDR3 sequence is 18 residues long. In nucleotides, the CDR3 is TGTGCCAGCAGTAAAGCCCATAGTCCTCAGGGAAGAGGCACTGAAGCTTTCTTT. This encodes CASSKAHSPQGRGTEAFF.

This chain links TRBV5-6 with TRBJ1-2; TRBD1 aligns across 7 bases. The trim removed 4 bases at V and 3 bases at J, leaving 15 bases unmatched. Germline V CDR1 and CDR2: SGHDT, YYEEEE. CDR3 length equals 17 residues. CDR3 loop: CASSRGQVRDRYYGYTF. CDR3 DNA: TGTGCCAGCAGCCGTGGACAGGTCCGGGATCGTTACTATGGCTACACCTTC.

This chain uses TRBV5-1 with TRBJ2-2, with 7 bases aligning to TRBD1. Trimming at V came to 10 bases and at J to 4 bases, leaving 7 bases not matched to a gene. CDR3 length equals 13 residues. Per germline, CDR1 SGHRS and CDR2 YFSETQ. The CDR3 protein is CAGRQGVTGELFF. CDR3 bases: TGCGCCGGAAGACAGGGAGTCACCGGGGAGCTGTTTTTT.

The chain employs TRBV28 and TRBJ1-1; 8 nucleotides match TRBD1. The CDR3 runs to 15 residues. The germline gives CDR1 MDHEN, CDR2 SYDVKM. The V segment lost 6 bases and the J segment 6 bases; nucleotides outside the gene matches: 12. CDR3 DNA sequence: TGTGCCAGCAGACAGGGGGGATGGGCTCGCGCTGAAGCTTTCTTT. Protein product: CASRQGGWARAEAFF.

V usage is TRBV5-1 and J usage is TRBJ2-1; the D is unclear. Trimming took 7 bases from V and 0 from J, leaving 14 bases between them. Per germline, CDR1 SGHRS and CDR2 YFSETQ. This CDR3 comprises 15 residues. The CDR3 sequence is CASALHPSSYNEQFF. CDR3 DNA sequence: TGCGCCAGCGCACTACACCCGAGCTCCTACAATGAGCAGTTCTTC.

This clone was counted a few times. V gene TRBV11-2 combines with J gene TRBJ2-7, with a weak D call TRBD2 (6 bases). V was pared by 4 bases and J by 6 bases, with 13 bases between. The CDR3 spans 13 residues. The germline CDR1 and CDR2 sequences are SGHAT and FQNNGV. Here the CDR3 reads CASSSVAGSEQYF. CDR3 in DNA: TGTGCCAGCAGCTCAGTTGCGGGGAGCGAGCAGTACTTC.

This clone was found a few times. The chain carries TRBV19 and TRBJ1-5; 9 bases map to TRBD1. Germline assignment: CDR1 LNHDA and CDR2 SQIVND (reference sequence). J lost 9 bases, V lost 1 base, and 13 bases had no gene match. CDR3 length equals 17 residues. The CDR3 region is CASSIGPGTGSTGPQHF. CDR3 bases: TGTGCCAGTAGTATAGGCCCCGGGACAGGGAGTACGGGGCCCCAGCATTTT.

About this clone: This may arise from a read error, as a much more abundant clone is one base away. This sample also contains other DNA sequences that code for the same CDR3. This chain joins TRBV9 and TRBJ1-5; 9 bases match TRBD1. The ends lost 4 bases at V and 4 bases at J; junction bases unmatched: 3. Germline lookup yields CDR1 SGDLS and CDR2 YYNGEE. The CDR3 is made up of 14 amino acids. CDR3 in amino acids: CASSPTGGNQPQHF. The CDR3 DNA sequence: TGTGCCAGCAGCCCGACAGGGGGGAATCAGCCCCAGCATTTT.

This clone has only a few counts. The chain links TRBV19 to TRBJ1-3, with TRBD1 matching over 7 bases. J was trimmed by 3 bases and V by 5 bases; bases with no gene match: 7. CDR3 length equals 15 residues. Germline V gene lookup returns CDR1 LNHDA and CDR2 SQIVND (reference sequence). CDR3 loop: CASSPMGQFGNTIYF. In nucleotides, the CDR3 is TGTGCCAGTAGTCCAATGGGACAGTTTGGAAACACCATATATTTT. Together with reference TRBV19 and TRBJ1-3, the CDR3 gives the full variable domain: DGGITQSPKYLFRKEGQNVTLSCEQNLNHDAMYWYRQDPGQGLRLIYYSQIVNDFQKGDIAEGYSVSREKKESFPLTVTSAQKNPTAFYLCASSPMGQFGNTIYFGEGSWLTVV.

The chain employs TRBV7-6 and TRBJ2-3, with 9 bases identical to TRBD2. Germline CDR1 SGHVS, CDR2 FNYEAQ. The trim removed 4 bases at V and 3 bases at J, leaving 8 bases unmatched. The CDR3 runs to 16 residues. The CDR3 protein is CASSSKAGGSTDTQYF. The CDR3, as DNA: TGTGCCAGCAGCTCAAAAGCGGGGGGCTCAACAGATACGCAGTATTTT.

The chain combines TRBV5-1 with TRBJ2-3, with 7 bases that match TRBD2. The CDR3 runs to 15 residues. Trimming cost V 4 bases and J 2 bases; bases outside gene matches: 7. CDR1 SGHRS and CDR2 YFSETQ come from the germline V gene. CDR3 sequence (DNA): TGCGCCAGCAGCCGTCTCGGGGGGTACACAGATACGCAGTATTTT. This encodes CASSRLGGYTDTQYF.

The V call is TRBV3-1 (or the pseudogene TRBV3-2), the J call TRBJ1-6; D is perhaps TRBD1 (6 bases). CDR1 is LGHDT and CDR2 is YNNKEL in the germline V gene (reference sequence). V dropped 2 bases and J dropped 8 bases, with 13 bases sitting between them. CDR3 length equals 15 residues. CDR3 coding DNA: TGTGCCAGCAGCCAAACAGGGACGATGGATTCACCCCTCCACTTT. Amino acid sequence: CASSQTGTMDSPLHF.

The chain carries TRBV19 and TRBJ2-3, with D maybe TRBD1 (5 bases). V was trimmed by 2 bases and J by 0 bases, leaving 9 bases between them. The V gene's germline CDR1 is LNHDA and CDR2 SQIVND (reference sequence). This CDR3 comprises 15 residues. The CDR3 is CASSIWGSSTDTQYF. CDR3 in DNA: TGTGCCAGTAGTATATGGGGCTCTAGCACAGATACGCAGTATTTT.

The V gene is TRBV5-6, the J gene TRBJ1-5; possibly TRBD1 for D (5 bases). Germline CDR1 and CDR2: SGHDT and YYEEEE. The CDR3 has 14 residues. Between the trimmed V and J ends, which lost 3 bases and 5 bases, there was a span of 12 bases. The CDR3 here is CASSSRDIDQPQHF. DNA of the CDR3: TGTGCCAGCAGCTCCAGGGATATAGATCAGCCCCAGCATTTT.

The CDR3 region is CASSYRGGEKLFF. As DNA, the CDR3 is TGTGCCAGTAGCTACAGGGGAGGCGAAAAACTGTTTTTT. This chain joins TRBV19 and TRBJ1-4, with 7 bases identical to TRBD1. The CDR3 totals 13 residues. V was pared by 6 bases and J by 8 bases, with 6 bases of the junction left unmatched. CDR1 and CDR2 from the germline V gene are LNHDA and SQIVND (reference sequence).

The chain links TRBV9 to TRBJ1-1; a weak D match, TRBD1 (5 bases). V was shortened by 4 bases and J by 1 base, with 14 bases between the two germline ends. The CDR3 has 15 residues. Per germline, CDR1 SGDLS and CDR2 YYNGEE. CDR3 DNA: TGTGCCAGCAGCCCCCCAGGGAGGTCGAACACTGAAGCTTTCTTT. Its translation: CASSPPGRSNTEAFF.

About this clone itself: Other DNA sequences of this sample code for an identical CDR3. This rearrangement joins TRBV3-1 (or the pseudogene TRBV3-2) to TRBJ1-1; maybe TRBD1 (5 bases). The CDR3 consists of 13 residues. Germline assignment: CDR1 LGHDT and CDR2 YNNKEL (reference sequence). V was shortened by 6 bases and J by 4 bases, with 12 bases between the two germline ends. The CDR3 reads CASSPRGGTEAFF. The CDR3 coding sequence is TGTGCCAGCAGTCCTCGGGGGGGCACTGAAGCTTTCTTT.

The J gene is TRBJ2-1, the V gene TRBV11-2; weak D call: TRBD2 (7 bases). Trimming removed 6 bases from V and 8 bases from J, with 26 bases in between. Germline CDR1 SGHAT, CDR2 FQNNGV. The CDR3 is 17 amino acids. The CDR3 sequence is CASSLARGAPPWDEQFF. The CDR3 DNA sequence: TGTGCCAGCAGTCTAGCACGGGGGGCCCCCCCCTGGGATGAGCAGTTCTTC.

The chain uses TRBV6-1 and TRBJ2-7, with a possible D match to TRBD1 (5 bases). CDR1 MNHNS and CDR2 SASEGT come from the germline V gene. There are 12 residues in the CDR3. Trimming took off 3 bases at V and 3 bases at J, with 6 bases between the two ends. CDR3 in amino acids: CASSDRVYEQYF. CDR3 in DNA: TGTGCCAGCAGTGACAGGGTCTACGAGCAGTACTTC.

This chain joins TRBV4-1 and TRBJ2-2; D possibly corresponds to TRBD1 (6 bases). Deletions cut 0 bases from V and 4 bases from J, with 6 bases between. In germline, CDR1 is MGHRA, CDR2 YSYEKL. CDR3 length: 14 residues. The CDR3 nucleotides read TGCGCCAGCAGCCAAGAACAGGGCACCGGGGAGCTGTTTTTT. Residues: CASSQEQGTGELFF.

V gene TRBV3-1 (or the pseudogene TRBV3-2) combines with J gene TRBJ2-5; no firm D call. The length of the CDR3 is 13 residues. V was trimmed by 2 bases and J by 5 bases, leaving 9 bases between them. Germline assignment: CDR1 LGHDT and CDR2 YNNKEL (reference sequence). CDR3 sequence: CASSQISRETQYF. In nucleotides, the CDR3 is TGTGCCAGCAGCCAAATCTCTCGGGAGACCCAGTACTTC.

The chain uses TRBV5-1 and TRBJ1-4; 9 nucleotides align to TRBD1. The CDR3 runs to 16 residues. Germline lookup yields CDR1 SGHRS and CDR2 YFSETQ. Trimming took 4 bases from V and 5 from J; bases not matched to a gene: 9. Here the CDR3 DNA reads TGCGCCAGCAGCCCGTATACCGGGACAGGGAATGAAAAACTGTTTTTT. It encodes CASSPYTGTGNEKLFF.